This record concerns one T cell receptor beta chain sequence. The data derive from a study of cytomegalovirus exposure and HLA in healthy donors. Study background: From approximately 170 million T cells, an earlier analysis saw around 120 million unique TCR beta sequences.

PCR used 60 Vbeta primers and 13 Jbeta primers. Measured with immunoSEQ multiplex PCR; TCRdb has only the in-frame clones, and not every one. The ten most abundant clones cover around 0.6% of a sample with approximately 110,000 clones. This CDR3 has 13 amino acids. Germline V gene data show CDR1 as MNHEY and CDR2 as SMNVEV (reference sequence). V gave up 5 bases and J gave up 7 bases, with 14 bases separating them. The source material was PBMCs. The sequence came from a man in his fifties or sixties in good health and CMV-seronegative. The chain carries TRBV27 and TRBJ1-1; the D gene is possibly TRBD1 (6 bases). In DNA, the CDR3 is TGTGCCAGCAGTCCGAGGTGGGGGCGTGAAGCTTTCTTT. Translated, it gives CASSPRWGREAFF.